These 9 T cell receptor beta chains originate from one sample sequenced in a study of T cells in tuberculosis. TCRdb's table, derived via immunoSEQ multiplex PCR, lists solely in-frame clones and lacks some. The sample yields roughly 44,000 clones, about 95% seen once. The material sequenced was PBMCs. Every receptor here comes from a donor between 10 and 29 years old with latent tuberculosis or without tuberculosis infection.

This rearrangement joins TRBV19 to TRBJ1-5, with TRBD1 as a possible D gene (6 bases). V shed 0 bases and J shed 7 bases, with 13 bases lying between them. This CDR3 contains 15 residues. CDR1 is LNHDA, CDR2 SQIVND, per germline (reference sequence). CDR3 coding DNA: TGTGCCAGTAGTATAGATTTAGGGGGGGGGCAGCCCCAGCATTTT. Residues: CASSIDLGGGQPQHF.

J is TRBJ2-3 and V is TRBV5-1, with 9 positions matching TRBD2. This CDR3 region has 17 residues. Germline CDR1 and CDR2: SGHRS and YFSETQ. Trimming cost V 1 base and J 3 bases; bases outside gene matches: 9. CDR3 in amino acids: CASSLRASGKHTDTQYF. The CDR3 bases are TGCGCCAGCAGCTTGAGGGCTAGCGGGAAACATACAGATACGCAGTATTTT. Complete variable domain (other parts from reference TRBV5-1 and TRBJ2-3): KAGVTQTPRYLIKTRGQQVTLSCSPISGHRSVSWYQQTPGQGLQFLFEYFSETQRNKGNFPGRFSGRQFSNSRSEMNVSTLELGDSALYLCASSLRASGKHTDTQYFGPGTRLTVL.

This chain joins TRBV11-2 and TRBJ2-3; D is ambiguous. Germline CDR1 SGHAT, CDR2 FQNNGV. The CDR3 is 13 residues long. Trimming stripped 1 base from V and 4 bases from J, with 6 bases between. In DNA, the CDR3 is TGTGCCAGCAGCTTAGGAGTATCAGATACGCAGTATTTT. Translation gives CASSLGVSDTQYF.

The rearrangement uses TRBV18 and TRBJ2-3; D is possibly TRBD1 (6 bases). CDR1 and CDR2 from the germline V gene are KGHSH and LQKENI. This CDR3 spans 16 amino acids. V was cut by 3 bases and J by 3 bases, with 16 bases left in between. The CDR3 spells CASSPEGEGLTDTQYF. The CDR3 DNA reads TGTGCCAGCTCACCTGAGGGGGAAGGCCTAACAGATACGCAGTATTTT.

The V gene is TRBV5-1, the J gene TRBJ1-5, with 10 bases fitting TRBD1. Germline trimming cut 0 bases from V and 6 bases from J; bases unmatched to any gene: 3. There are 15 residues in the CDR3. CDR1 is SGHRS, CDR2 YFSETQ, per germline. CDR3 protein: CASSLDGQGGQPQHF. In DNA form, the CDR3 reads TGCGCCAGCAGCTTGGACGGACAGGGGGGTCAGCCCCAGCATTTT.

The CDR3 DNA sequence: TGTGCCAGCAGTGTTCAGGGGGCGAGCACTGAAGCTTTCTTT. Translation: CASSVQGASTEAFF. The chain combines TRBV25-1 with TRBJ1-1, with TRBD1 identical over 8 bases. Looked up from germline, CDR1 is MGHDK and CDR2 is SYGVNS. V shed 4 bases and J 4 bases; nucleotides not matched to a gene: 5. CDR3 length: 14 amino acids.

The rearrangement joins TRBV6-5 to TRBJ1-6, with a possible D match to TRBD1 (5 bases). The germline gives CDR1 MNHEY, CDR2 SVGAGI. The V and J ends lost 4 bases and 8 bases respectively, with 18 bases between them. The CDR3 is 16 amino acids. This chain's CDR3 is CASSFGGLGLHSPLHF. The CDR3 DNA sequence: TGTGCCAGCAGTTTCGGGGGTCTAGGCTTGCATTCACCCCTCCACTTT.

CDR3 sequence reads: CAWSRQGGTQYF. As DNA, the CDR3 is TGTGCCTGGAGTCGACAGGGAGGGACCCAGTACTTC. V gene TRBV30 combines with J gene TRBJ2-5; possible D gene TRBD1, 7 bases. V was pared by 2 bases and J by 7 bases, with 11 bases between. The CDR3 loop spans 12 amino acids. In germline, CDR1 is GTSNPN, CDR2 SVGIG (reference sequence).

This chain connects TRBV7-9 to TRBJ2-2; tentative D call: TRBD2 (5 bases). Germline V gene data show CDR1 as SEHNR and CDR2 as FQNEAQ (reference sequence). V was clipped by 9 bases and J by 2 bases, with 16 bases between them. The CDR3 totals 15 residues. The CDR3 region has the DNA TGTGCCAGTACGGGGAGTATCTCCAACACCGGGGAGCTGTTTTTT. Encoded protein: CASTGSISNTGELFF.